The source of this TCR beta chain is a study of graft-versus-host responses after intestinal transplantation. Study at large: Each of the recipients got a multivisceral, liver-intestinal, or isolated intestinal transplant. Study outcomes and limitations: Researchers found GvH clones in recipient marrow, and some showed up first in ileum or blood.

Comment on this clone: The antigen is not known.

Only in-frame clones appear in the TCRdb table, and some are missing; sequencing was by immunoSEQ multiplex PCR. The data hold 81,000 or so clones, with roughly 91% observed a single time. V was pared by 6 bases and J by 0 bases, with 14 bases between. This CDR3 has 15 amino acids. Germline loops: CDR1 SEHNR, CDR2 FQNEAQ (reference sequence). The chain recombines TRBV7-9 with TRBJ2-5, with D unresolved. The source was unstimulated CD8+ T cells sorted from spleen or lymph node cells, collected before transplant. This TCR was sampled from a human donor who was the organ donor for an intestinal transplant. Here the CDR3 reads CASSRQRPYQETQYF. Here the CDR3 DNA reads TGTGCCAGCAGTCGGCAGAGGCCGTACCAAGAGACCCAGTACTTC.